This T cell receptor beta chain was sequenced during a study of cytomegalovirus exposure and HLA in healthy donors. Whole-study context: The 130 or so validation repertoires were reported in a later analysis to have been generated on the same platform as the 500 to 700 first-cohort repertoires.

This CDR3 comprises 13 residues. The V gene's germline CDR1 is SGHNT and CDR2 YYREEE (reference sequence). V was pared by 5 bases and J by 0 bases, with 8 bases between. Here immunoSEQ multiplex PCR was the method, and the copy in TCRdb shows in-frame clones only, minus some. Counted here are 71,000 or so clones, approximately 94% occurring once; the ten biggest clones make up approximately 1%. The study drew the donors from its 120-subject validation cohort, separate from the 666-subject first cohort. Study-wide results and caveats: Many donors shared some public TCRs, even though most TCR sequences were rare. The listing of fewer than 200 TCR beta chains classed them as cytomegalovirus-associated.

Note on this clone: Its antigen is as yet unknown.

This sequence originates from a woman aged 18 to 35 in good health and CMV-seronegative. Source material: PBMCs. The chain carries TRBV5-4 and TRBJ1-1; D gene unclear. The CDR3 coding sequence is TGTGCCAGCAGTAGTCCTATGAACACTGAAGCTTTCTTT. Translated: CASSSPMNTEAFF.